The 19 T cell receptor beta chains presented below share a single source sample, sequenced in a study of Ad26.COV2.S vaccination and SARS-CoV-2 variants. Treatment specified: about 20 received Ad26.COV2.S at low or high dose, single or two shots; roughly five received placebo; per-sample allocation not given. Material that was analyzed had been drawn on day 63 after the first vaccine or placebo injection. Repertoires were generated with immunoSEQ multiplex PCR, while TCRdb's copy carries only in-frame clones and drops some. This table has roughly 320,000 clones, 70% to 90% appearing once. Material: peripheral blood, obtained in a trial of Ad26.COV2.S vaccine versus placebo. The source of these receptors is a person between 18 and 59 years old who received the Ad26.COV2.S COVID-19 vaccine or a placebo.

The J gene is TRBJ2-3, the V gene TRBV18; D unclear. From germline, CDR1 is KGHSH and CDR2 LQKENI. V was cut by 1 base and J by 1 base, with 6 bases left in between. The CDR3 consists of 14 residues. The DNA for the CDR3 is TGTGCCAGCTCACCACAACGGGGCACAGATACGCAGTATTTT. Its protein product is CASSPQRGTDTQYF.

The chain is built from TRBV12-5 and TRBJ2-3; D might be TRBD2 (6 bases). This CDR3 contains 14 residues. CDR1 is LGHNT, CDR2 FRNRAP, per germline. The germline V and J ends were trimmed by 6 bases and 2 bases, with 12 bases remaining between them. CDR3 DNA sequence: TGTGCTAGTGGCCCACCGGGGGACACAGATACGCAGTATTTT. This gives the protein CASGPPGDTDTQYF.

V is TRBV6-5 and J is TRBJ2-1; the D gene is possibly TRBD2 (7 bases). This CDR3 is 15 amino acids long. CDR1 MNHEY and CDR2 SVGAGI come from the germline V gene. V dropped 0 bases and J dropped 4 bases, with 10 bases sitting between them. Here the CDR3 reads CASSYSGGPYNEQFF. CDR3 DNA sequence: TGTGCCAGCAGTTACTCGGGGGGGCCTTACAATGAGCAGTTCTTC.

The chain links TRBV6-5 to TRBJ1-1; D unclear. The germline V and J ends were trimmed by 7 bases and 1 base, with 16 bases remaining between them. Germline lookup yields CDR1 MNHEY and CDR2 SVGAGI. CDR3 length: 15 amino acids. CDR3 amino acids: CASTHGLGWNTEAFF. The CDR3 DNA reads as TGTGCCAGCACCCATGGTCTGGGATGGAACACTGAAGCTTTCTTT.

This clone appeared once. The chain's CDR3 is CASSPQGRRAYEQYF. The CDR3 DNA sequence: TGTGCCAGCAGTCCCCAGGGACGCAGAGCCTACGAGCAGTACTTC. The rearrangement joins TRBV28 to TRBJ2-7, with D tentatively TRBD1 or TRBD2 (5 bases each). The CDR3 totals 15 residues. V lost 5 bases and J lost 2, with 16 bases in between. Germline assignment: CDR1 MDHEN and CDR2 SYDVKM.

The CDR3 coding sequence is TGTGCCAGCACTCCGAACACTGAAGCTTTCTTT. It is translated as CASTPNTEAFF. This chain uses TRBV2 with TRBJ1-1; D remains unclear. Germline V gene data show CDR1 as SNHLY and CDR2 as FYNNEI. CDR3 length: 11 residues. V lost 7 bases, J lost 1 base, and 4 bases lay in between.

The J gene is TRBJ2-2, the V gene TRBV6-6; 10 bases agree with TRBD1. CDR3 length: 15 residues. The V gene end was trimmed by 4 bases and the J gene end by 8 bases; junction bases not matched to a gene: 7. Germline V gene sequence: CDR1 MNHNY, CDR2 SVGAGI (reference sequence). This CDR3 reads CASSSVGTGEGELFF. CDR3 nucleotides: TGTGCCAGCAGTTCCGTCGGGACAGGGGAGGGGGAGCTGTTTTTT.

To note about this clone: Other DNA sequences in this sample translate to the same CDR3. This sequence joins TRBV7-9 and TRBJ1-6, with D possibly TRBD1 on 5 matching bases. Germline CDR1 reads SEHNR; CDR2 reads FQNEAQ (reference sequence). The CDR3 length is 17 residues. Trimming took 1 base from V and 0 from J, leaving 10 bases between them. DNA of the CDR3: TGTGCCAGCAGCTTAGACAGGCCAAGCTCCTATAATTCACCCCTCCACTTT. It yields the protein CASSLDRPSSYNSPLHF.

V and J are TRBV5-1 and TRBJ1-1; D is perhaps TRBD1 (6 bases). The CDR3 length is 16 residues. The V end was cut by 4 bases, the J end by 5 bases, with 21 bases between. Germline assignment: CDR1 SGHRS and CDR2 YFSETQ. The CDR3 loop reads CASSPNVPRGGTEAFF. The CDR3 coding sequence is TGCGCCAGCAGCCCCAACGTTCCCAGGGGTGGGACTGAAGCTTTCTTT.

The V and J genes are TRBV2 and TRBJ2-5, with TRBD2 identical over 11 bases. CDR1 and CDR2 from the germline V gene are SNHLY and FYNNEI. This CDR3 spans 16 amino acids. The V and J ends lost 2 bases and 4 bases, in that order; junction bases with no gene match: 6. CDR3 residues: CASSERSSGGIETQYF. The CDR3, as DNA: TGTGCCAGCAGTGAACGGTCTAGCGGGGGGATAGAGACCCAGTACTTC.

The rearrangement joins TRBV6-5 to TRBJ1-1; D is perhaps TRBD1 (6 bases). The germline V and J ends were trimmed by 6 bases and 1 base, with 9 bases remaining between them. Germline loops: CDR1 MNHEY, CDR2 SVGAGI. The CDR3 contains 13 residues. Here the CDR3 DNA reads TGTGCCAGCAGGGTACAGGGGAACACTGAAGCTTTCTTT. It specifies CASRVQGNTEAFF.

This chain uses TRBV11-1 with TRBJ2-2; 11 bases map to TRBD2. Germline V gene data show CDR1 as SGHAT and CDR2 as FQDESV (reference sequence). The CDR3 extends over 16 amino acids. V gave up 5 bases and J gave up 4 bases; unmatched junction bases: 6. The CDR3 sequence is CASSPQLAGVTGELFF. DNA of the CDR3: TGTGCCAGCAGCCCCCAACTAGCGGGGGTCACCGGGGAGCTGTTTTTT.

The chain recombines TRBV12-3 or TRBV12-4 with TRBJ2-5; D uncertain. The CDR3 is 11 residues long. V lost 4 bases and J lost 4, with 4 bases in between. The chain's CDR3 is CASSSRETQYF. The CDR3 coding sequence is TGTGCCAGCAGTTCTAGAGAGACCCAGTACTTC.

V and J are TRBV5-1 and TRBJ1-2; D not certain. The length of the CDR3 is 13 residues. With 0 bases removed from V and 7 bases from J, the gap between germline ends came to 10 bases. Germline values: CDR1 SGHRS, CDR2 YFSETQ. The CDR3 nucleotides are TGCGCCAGCAGCTTGGATTCATCTTTTGGCTACACCTTC. It codes for CASSLDSSFGYTF.

This clone was seen a few times. The J gene is TRBJ2-5, the V gene TRBV14; a weak D match, TRBD1 (6 bases). CDR1 and CDR2 from the germline V gene are SGHDN and FVKESK. This CDR3 spans 14 amino acids. The germline V and J ends were trimmed by 0 bases and 4 bases, with 9 bases remaining between them. The CDR3 spells CASSQDEGGETQYF. CDR3 nucleotides: TGTGCCAGCAGCCAAGATGAAGGGGGAGAGACCCAGTACTTC.

The genes are TRBV19 and TRBJ1-5; D gene uncertain. The CDR3 runs to 13 residues. Trimming took off 4 bases at V and 0 bases at J, with 4 bases between the two ends. Germline CDR1 and CDR2: LNHDA and SQIVND (reference sequence). The CDR3 region is CASSRNSNQPQHF. CDR3 coding DNA: TGTGCCAGTAGTAGGAATAGCAATCAGCCCCAGCATTTT. The complete variable domain, with remaining parts taken from reference TRBV19 and TRBJ1-5, reads DGGITQSPKYLFRKEGQNVTLSCEQNLNHDAMYWYRQDPGQGLRLIYYSQIVNDFQKGDIAEGYSVSREKKESFPLTVTSAQKNPTAFYLCASSRNSNQPQHFGDGTRLSIL.

In the case of this clone: The sample carries other DNA sequences with the same CDR3. CDR3 protein: CASSLRSYNEQFF. The CDR3 coding sequence is TGTGCCAGCAGCTTACGCAGCTACAATGAGCAGTTCTTC. The chain recombines TRBV7-3 with TRBJ2-1; D gene ambiguous. Trimming removed 2 bases from V and 3 bases from J, with 5 bases in between. Looked up from germline, CDR1 is SGHTA and CDR2 is FQGTGA. CDR3 length: 13 residues. The full variable domain, in which reference TRBV7-3 and TRBJ2-1 provide the parts outside the CDR3, is GAGVSQTPSNKVTEKGKYVELRCDPISGHTALYWYRQSLGQGPEFLIYFQGTGAADDSGLPNDRFFAVRPEGSVSTLKIQRTERGDSAVYLCASSLRSYNEQFFGPGTRLTVL.

The genes are TRBV28 and TRBJ1-2, with D possibly TRBD1 on 6 matching bases. From germline, CDR1 is MDHEN and CDR2 SYDVKM. The V gene lost 6 bases and the J gene lost 3 bases, with 20 bases spanning the gap. This CDR3 is built from 16 residues. The CDR3 DNA reads TGTGCCAGCAGCCCTCTGAGTGGGGGGCTTGACTATGGCTACACCTTC. Encoded protein: CASSPLSGGLDYGYTF.

Only one count was recorded for this clone. The chain recombines TRBV18 with TRBJ2-1; D is ambiguous. CDR1 is KGHSH, CDR2 LQKENI, per germline. Between the trimmed V and J ends, which lost 2 bases and 3 bases, there was a span of 8 bases. This CDR3 has 14 residues. CDR3 sequence: CASSPLRSYNEQFF. CDR3 nucleotide sequence: TGTGCCAGCTCACCATTGCGGAGCTACAATGAGCAGTTCTTC. The full variable domain, completed using reference TRBV18 and TRBJ2-1, is NAGVMQNPRHLVRRRGQEARLRCSPMKGHSHVYWYRQLPEEGLKFMVYLQKENIIDESGMPKERFSAEFPKEGPSILRIQQVVRGDSAAYFCASSPLRSYNEQFFGPGTRLTVL.